The 21 T cell receptor beta chains reported below all come from one sample, sequenced in a study of blood T cells in healthy people across ages. Then a second PCR, running about 6 to 11 cycles, was carried out with a sample-barcoded 5' primer and a J-beta primer mix. TCRdb fed the 5' RACE reads into MiXCR, producing one record per CDR3 protein. The repertoire includes 650,000 to 1,000,000 distinct CDR3 sequences, around 36% of them detected once, and 13% sits in the top ten. The sample was blood. Receptors were obtained from a man younger than 35 in good health.

J is TRBJ2-3 and V is TRBV12-3 or TRBV12-4; D ambiguous. The CDR3 covers 12 residues. Trimming pared 1 base from V and 14 bases from J, leaving 13 bases between. CDR3: CASSLGLPDRYF. The CDR3 DNA sequence: TGTGCCAGCAGTTTAGGGCTACCCGACCGGTATTTT.

This clonotype has a count of ten or more. The chain employs TRBV19 and TRBJ2-5; D is perhaps TRBD1 (6 bases). CDR1 LNHDA and CDR2 SQIVND come from the germline V gene (reference sequence). The CDR3 loop spans 16 amino acids. Trimming pared 3 bases from V and 4 bases from J, leaving 18 bases between. The CDR3 sequence is CASSISGQNVGETQYF. CDR3 in DNA: TGTGCCAGTAGTATCTCTGGACAGAATGTTGGAGAGACCCAGTACTTC.

In DNA form, the CDR3 reads TGTGCCAGCAGCCCGGACAGGGGGAGAGGAACCGGTTATGGCTACACCTTC. Its protein is CASSPDRGRGTGYGYTF. This rearrangement joins TRBV7-9 to TRBJ1-2; 10 positions agree with TRBD1. CDR3 length: 17 amino acids. Germline V gene sequence: CDR1 SEHNR, CDR2 FQNEAQ (reference sequence). The J segment lost 5 bases and the V segment lost 5 bases, leaving 14 bases of the junction unmatched.

The chain employs TRBV5-1 and TRBJ2-1; tentatively, D is TRBD1 (5 bases). The germline V and J ends were trimmed by 4 bases and 9 bases, with 17 bases remaining between them. Per germline, CDR1 SGHRS and CDR2 YFSETQ. The length of the CDR3 is 14 residues. The CDR3 DNA is TGCGCCAGCAGCACCAATTTGGGGCCGGGTGAGCAGTTCTTC. Its protein product is CASSTNLGPGEQFF.

This clonotype was seen a handful of times. V is TRBV25-1 and J is TRBJ2-1, with D unresolved. Germline-derived CDR1 and CDR2 are MGHDK and SYGVNS. V dropped 1 base and J dropped 10 bases, with 8 bases sitting between them. The CDR3 is made up of 12 amino acids. In DNA, the CDR3 is TGTGCCAGCAGTGAATCTGGTAGGGAGCAGTTCTTC. Translation gives CASSESGREQFF. Filled out from reference TRBV25-1 and TRBJ2-1, the complete variable domain reads EADIYQTPRYLVIGTGKKITLECSQTMGHDKMYWYQQDPGMELHLIHYSYGVNSTEKGDLSSESTVSRIRTEHFPLTLESARPSHTSQYLCASSESGREQFFGPGTRLTVL.

This clonotype was recorded a few times. The chain is built from TRBV10-3 and TRBJ2-7; 8 bases fit TRBD1. The J call may be wrong; the DNA end is better matched by TRBJ2-5. Germline V gene lookup returns CDR1 ENHRY and CDR2 SYGVKD. This CDR3 spans 13 amino acids. This CDR3 is CAISERQGETQYF. The DNA of the CDR3 is TGTGCCATCAGTGAGCGACAGGGGGAGACCCAGTACTTC.

The gene calls are TRBV20-1 and TRBJ2-1, with 10 positions matching TRBD2. The J segment lost 9 bases and the V segment lost 4 bases, leaving 9 bases of the junction unmatched. Germline lookup yields CDR1 DFQATT and CDR2 SNEGSKA (reference sequence). The CDR3 has 14 residues. CDR3 amino acids: CSATGLAGVGEQFF. The DNA of the CDR3 is TGCAGTGCTACGGGGCTAGCGGGAGTCGGTGAGCAGTTCTTC.

This clonotype was counted ten times or more. The chain carries TRBV29-1 and TRBJ1-2; 11 nucleotides align to TRBD1. Germline CDR1 SQVTM, CDR2 ANQGSEA. The CDR3 is 17 residues long. V shed 5 bases, J shed 5 bases, and the junction held 16 bases outside the gene matches. This CDR3 reads CSVYLGQGEMVEYGYTF. The CDR3 DNA sequence: TGCAGCGTTTATCTGGGACAGGGGGAAATGGTGGAATATGGCTACACCTTC.

This clonotype has a handful of counts. This sequence joins TRBV20-1 and TRBJ1-1; D is undetermined. The CDR3 runs to 13 residues. CDR1 is DFQATT and CDR2 is SNEGSKA in the germline V gene (reference sequence). The CDR3 is CSADQPADTEAFF. The CDR3 DNA reads TGCAGCGCTGATCAACCGGCGGACACTGAAGCTTTCTTT.

The J gene is TRBJ2-1, the V gene TRBV3-1, with D possibly being TRBD2 (5 bases). The CDR3 sequence is 12 residues long. Trimming shortened V by 11 bases and J by 4 bases, and 12 bases separated the two germline ends. Germline CDR1 is LGHDT and CDR2 is YNNKEL (reference sequence). CDR3 DNA: TGTGCCGGCACCCGGGGTTACAATGAGCAGTTCTTC. The encoded protein is CAGTRGYNEQFF.

A note on this clonotype: Relative to the germline gene, one junction end is altered; a read error may explain this. The chain uses TRBV5-5 and TRBJ1-1; no reliable D call. This CDR3 region has 14 residues. Per the germline V gene, CDR1 is SGHKS and CDR2 is YYEKEE (reference sequence). The CDR3 protein is CAGSLVGTNTEAFF. As DNA, the CDR3 is TGTGCCGGCAGCTTGGTCGGAACGAACACTGAAGCTTTCTTT.

This clonotype appeared a few times. V usage is TRBV12-3 or TRBV12-4 and J usage is TRBJ1-2; 10 bases are a match to TRBD1. V shed 3 bases, J shed 7 bases, and the junction held 11 bases outside the gene matches. The CDR3 sequence is 16 residues long. CDR3 bases: TGTGCCAGCAGTTTGCCTGCAGACAGGGGGCTCATTGGCTACACCTTC. Translation gives CASSLPADRGLIGYTF.

This clonotype turned up a few times. The rearrangement links TRBV4-2 to TRBJ2-7; D might be TRBD1 or TRBD2, each matching 5 bases. Per germline, CDR1 LGHNA and CDR2 YNFKEQ. Trimming shortened V by 0 bases and J by 10 bases, and 25 bases separated the two germline ends. The CDR3 totals 17 residues. CDR3 protein: CASSQDNSRRGEWSQYF. CDR3 coding DNA: TGTGCCAGCAGCCAAGATAACAGCCGACGAGGGGAGTGGAGCCAGTACTTC.

The chain links TRBV5-4 to TRBJ2-5, with 9 positions matching TRBD2. Germline V gene data show CDR1 as SGHNT and CDR2 as YYREEE (reference sequence). Trimming removed 4 bases from V and 5 bases from J; junction bases left unmatched: 3. This CDR3 region has 13 residues. The CDR3 reads CASSRTSAETQYF. The CDR3 DNA reads TGTGCCAGCAGCAGGACTAGCGCCGAGACCCAGTACTTC.

The chain is built from TRBV25-1 and TRBJ2-6; D possibly corresponds to TRBD1 (6 bases). Between the trimmed V and J ends, which lost 4 bases and 2 bases, there was a span of 9 bases. The CDR3 contains 15 residues. Germline CDR1 reads MGHDK; CDR2 reads SYGVNS. The CDR3 sequence: CASSGQVPGANVLTF. In DNA, the CDR3 is TGTGCCAGCAGTGGACAGGTACCTGGGGCCAACGTCCTGACTTTC. Full variable domain (outside the CDR3, taken from reference TRBV25-1 and TRBJ2-6): EADIYQTPRYLVIGTGKKITLECSQTMGHDKMYWYQQDPGMELHLIHYSYGVNSTEKGDLSSESTVSRIRTEHFPLTLESARPSHTSQYLCASSGQVPGANVLTFGAGSRLTVL.

This rearrangement joins TRBV12-3 or TRBV12-4 to TRBJ1-1; 8 bases map to TRBD1. The CDR3 runs 17 residues. The ends lost 1 base at V and 1 base at J; junction bases unmatched: 8. The CDR3 region has the DNA TGTGCCAGCAGTTTAGACGTCAGGGGGCTGAGGAACACTGAAGCTTTCTTT. Protein product: CASSLDVRGLRNTEAFF.

The genes are TRBV9 and TRBJ2-2; D unclear. V was trimmed by 0 bases and J by 1 base, leaving 13 bases between them. Germline CDR1 and CDR2: SGDLS and YYNGEE. This CDR3 is 17 amino acids long. The CDR3 here is CASSVAPSYKNTGELFF. Here the CDR3 DNA reads TGTGCCAGCAGCGTAGCACCCAGCTACAAGAACACCGGGGAGCTGTTTTTT.

The chain combines TRBV7-9 with TRBJ1-6; D perhaps matches TRBD1 (5 bases). Germline V CDR1 and CDR2: SEHNR, FQNEAQ (reference sequence). Trimming removed 8 bases at V and 5 bases at J, with 19 bases between. This CDR3 is 16 amino acids long. CDR3 region: CASRPGGAVNNSPLHF. The CDR3 DNA is TGTGCCAGCCGCCCAGGCGGGGCAGTAAATAATTCACCCCTCCACTTT.

Concerning this clonotype itself: At one end the junction does not follow the germline gene, possibly because of a read error. This sequence joins TRBV13 and TRBJ2-1; D might be TRBD1 or TRBD2, each matching 6 bases. The CDR3 loop spans 13 amino acids. The germline gives CDR1 PRHDT, CDR2 FYEKMQ (reference sequence). The chain's CDR3 is CASSVGGLNEQFF. The CDR3 DNA is TGTGCCAGCAGCGTAGGGGGGTTGAATGAGCAGTTCTTC. The whole variable domain, filled in from reference TRBV13 and TRBJ2-1, reads AAGVIQSPRHLIKEKRETATLKCYPIPRHDTVYWYQQGPGQDPQFLISFYEKMQSDKGSIPDRFSAQQFSDYHSELNMSSLELGDSALYFCASSVGGLNEQFFGPGTRLTVL.

The chain joins TRBV12-3 or TRBV12-4 to TRBJ2-7, with D possibly called TRBD1 or TRBD2 (5 bases each). Trimming left V 0 bases short and J 7 bases short, with 16 bases between. CDR3 length equals 15 residues. The chain's CDR3 is CASSLAGTVHDEQYF. The CDR3 nucleotides are TGTGCCAGCAGTTTAGCGGGGACCGTTCATGATGAGCAGTACTTC.

This clonotype was seen more than once but under ten times. The genes are TRBV7-6 and TRBJ2-5, with TRBD1 identical over 7 bases. Losses at the gene ends were 0 bases for V and 2 bases for J; bases not matched to a gene: 3. The CDR3 covers 15 residues. CDR1 SGHVS and CDR2 FNYEAQ come from the germline V gene. CDR3 amino acids: CASSLAGTDQETQYF. Here the CDR3 DNA reads TGTGCCAGCAGCTTAGCCGGGACAGATCAAGAGACCCAGTACTTC.